This T cell receptor beta chain is from a study of vaccination and CD4 T cells after COVID-19. This clonotype came up a few times. Its antigen is as yet unknown. Oncomine TCR Beta short-read sequencing was applied to DNA from cultured CD4+ T cells. TCRdb re-analysed the PCR reads in MiXCR, keeping a single row per CDR3 protein. Here the sample spans about 14,000 distinct CDR3 sequences, 40% to 60% being singletons. This CDR3 comprises 15 residues. V gave up 1 base and J gave up 1 base; unmatched junction bases: 3. Germline V gene sequence: CDR1 SGHTA, CDR2 FQGNSA. The treatment was: roughly ten-day PBMC culture with coronavirus spike peptide pools or control peptides (ViraFEST assay).

The receptor was derived from a human donor who had recovered from COVID-19. The chain employs TRBV7-2 and TRBJ1-1; 7 bases map to TRBD1. The sequencing used CD4+ T cells from blood, cultured in vitro, collected before SARS-CoV-2 vaccination. The CDR3 sequence is CASSLVAGGNTEAFF. The CDR3 region has the DNA TGTGCCAGCAGCTTAGTCGCAGGGGGGAACACTGAAGCTTTCTTT.